A single sample gave rise to the 18 T cell receptor beta chains below, sequenced in a study of OX40 agonist ivuxolimab in advanced cancers. Sequencing was performed with immunoSEQ multiplex PCR; in TCRdb, only in-frame clones are kept and a portion is missing. The sample has some 90,000 clones; under 95% are singletons. Source: CD4+ or CD8+ T cells sorted from blood, taken in a trial of the OX40 agonist ivuxolimab. The receptors come from an adult with an advanced solid tumor such as melanoma, head and neck, liver or kidney cancer.

In this sample, this clone turned up once. V and J are TRBV11-2 and TRBJ2-4; no definite D call. The germline CDR1 and CDR2 sequences are SGHAT and FQNNGV. The V end lost 6 bases, the J end lost 0 bases, and 9 bases lay between the germline ends. The CDR3 loop spans 14 amino acids. This CDR3 reads CASSWTLAKNIQYF. CDR3 coding DNA: TGTGCCAGCAGTTGGACCCTAGCCAAAAACATTCAGTACTTC.

The chain carries TRBV9 and TRBJ2-7; D is uncertain. V lost 1 base and J lost 7, with 6 bases in between. This CDR3 has 11 amino acids. The germline V gene has CDR1 SGDLS and CDR2 YYNGEE. The CDR3 is CASSVPGEQYF. For the CDR3, the DNA is TGTGCCAGCAGCGTACCCGGGGAGCAGTACTTC. Based on the CDR3 plus reference TRBV9 and TRBJ2-7, the full variable domain is DSGVTQTPKHLITATGQRVTLRCSPRSGDLSVYWYQQSLDQGLQFLIQYYNGEERAKGNILERFSAQQFPDLHSELNLSSLELGDSALYFCASSVPGEQYFGPGTRLTVT.

V usage is TRBV19 and J usage is TRBJ1-2; D remains unclear. Trimming removed 5 bases at V and 2 bases at J, with 15 bases between. Germline CDR1 is LNHDA and CDR2 is SQIVND (reference sequence). CDR3 length: 15 residues. The CDR3 protein is CASSGPGSLNYGYTF. CDR3 nucleotide sequence: TGTGCCAGTAGTGGTCCCGGTAGCCTAAACTATGGCTACACCTTC. The variable domain in full, completed from reference TRBV19 and TRBJ1-2, reads DGGITQSPKYLFRKEGQNVTLSCEQNLNHDAMYWYRQDPGQGLRLIYYSQIVNDFQKGDIAEGYSVSREKKESFPLTVTSAQKNPTAFYLCASSGPGSLNYGYTFGSGTRLTVV.

This clone was recorded a few times. V and J are TRBV19 and TRBJ1-5; TRBD1 matches 7 bases. Per germline, CDR1 LNHDA and CDR2 SQIVND (reference sequence). This CDR3 region has 16 residues. V lost 6 bases and J lost 2; bases outside the gene matches: 10. The CDR3 nucleotides read TGTGCCAGTAGGAAGATGACAGGGATCGGCAATCAGCCCCAGCATTTT. Translated: CASRKMTGIGNQPQHF.

The CDR3 is CAWSLGGSGYNEQFF. The CDR3 DNA reads as TGTGCCTGGAGTCTGGGCGGGAGTGGATACAATGAGCAGTTCTTC. The chain links TRBV30 to TRBJ2-1; the match to TRBD2 covers 7 bases. Germline V lookup: CDR1 GTSNPN, CDR2 SVGIG (reference sequence). The ends lost 2 bases at V and 4 bases at J; junction bases unmatched: 8. The CDR3 totals 15 residues.

The chain employs TRBV11-3 and TRBJ2-1; D gene uncertain. The V and J ends lost 2 bases and 2 bases respectively, with 4 bases between them. The CDR3 totals 13 residues. Per germline, CDR1 SGHNT and CDR2 YENEEA. DNA for the CDR3: TGTGCCAGCAGCTTACCAGCCTACAATGAGCAGTTCTTC. This codes for CASSLPAYNEQFF.

The J gene is TRBJ2-1, the V gene TRBV7-8, with D perhaps matching TRBD2 (6 bases). CDR3 length equals 14 residues. The germline V and J ends were trimmed by 7 bases and 7 bases, with 17 bases remaining between them. Germline CDR1 and CDR2: SGHVS and FQNEAQ. The CDR3 bases are TGTGCCAGCACGGAGGGGTCGCGGGTGAATGAGCAGTTCTTC. Its translation is CASTEGSRVNEQFF. Together with reference TRBV7-8 and TRBJ2-1, the CDR3 gives the full variable domain: GAGVSQSPRYKVAKRGQDVALRCDPISGHVSLFWYQQALGQGPEFLTYFQNEAQLDKSGLPSDRFFAERPEGSVSTLKIQRTQQEDSAVYLCASTEGSRVNEQFFGPGTRLTVL.

The CDR3 region is CASSFGRSTGELFF. The CDR3 DNA is TGTGCCAGCAGCTTCGGGAGGAGCACCGGGGAGCTGTTTTTT. V usage is TRBV7-2 and J usage is TRBJ2-2, with 7 bases lining up with TRBD2. V lost 3 bases and J lost 4; bases outside the gene matches: 2. The CDR3 contains 14 residues. Germline CDR1 SGHTA, CDR2 FQGNSA.

This chain links TRBV7-2 with TRBJ2-5; D is ambiguous. From germline, CDR1 is SGHTA and CDR2 FQGNSA. This CDR3 comprises 12 residues. V shed 3 bases and J shed 4 bases, with 6 bases lying between them. The chain's CDR3 is CASSFGRETQYF. The CDR3 nucleotides read TGTGCCAGCAGCTTCGGACGAGAGACCCAGTACTTC.

This chain connects TRBV10-3 to TRBJ2-2; 8 positions match TRBD1. Trimming took 2 bases from V and 4 from J; bases not matched to a gene: 6. This CDR3 has 16 residues. CDR1 is ENHRY and CDR2 is SYGVKD in the germline V gene. CDR3 region: CAISEPRGQGTGELFF. CDR3 coding DNA: TGTGCCATCAGTGAGCCCAGGGGGCAGGGCACCGGGGAGCTGTTTTTT.

The rearrangement links TRBV7-9 to TRBJ2-3, with 9 bases identical to TRBD2. From germline, CDR1 is SEHNR and CDR2 FQNEAQ (reference sequence). CDR3 length equals 15 residues. Trimming cost V 5 bases and J 3 bases; bases outside gene matches: 6. DNA for the CDR3: TGTGCCAGCAGCAAACTAGCGGGTAATACAGATACGCAGTATTTT. Translated, it gives CASSKLAGNTDTQYF.

V gene TRBV9 combines with J gene TRBJ2-3; D not resolved. The CDR3 runs to 13 residues. Germline V gene data show CDR1 as SGDLS and CDR2 as YYNGEE. V was pared by 0 bases and J by 7 bases, with 9 bases between. The CDR3 sequence: CASSVGLWNTQYF. The CDR3 DNA is TGTGCCAGCAGCGTAGGGTTATGGAATACGCAGTATTTT.

This rearrangement joins TRBV28 to TRBJ1-6; 11 bases line up with TRBD1. Germline V lookup: CDR1 MDHEN, CDR2 SYDVKM. The CDR3 is 15 residues long. The junction had 9 bases not matched to a gene; V was cut back by 8 bases and J by 9 bases. Written as DNA, the CDR3 is TGTGCCAGCTTTTCACTTGGGACAGGGGGTTCACCCCTCCACTTT. Its protein product is CASFSLGTGGSPLHF.

This clone has only one observation. The chain is built from TRBV27 and TRBJ1-4; D unresolved. V was pared by 6 bases and J by 7 bases, with 15 bases between. Germline-derived CDR1 and CDR2 are MNHEY and SMNVEV (reference sequence). The CDR3 is 14 amino acids. The chain's CDR3 is CASRPLPSGEKLFF. The CDR3 DNA follows: TGTGCCAGCAGACCCCTCCCTAGTGGTGAAAAACTGTTTTTT.

J is TRBJ2-3 and V is TRBV19, with D tentatively TRBD1 or TRBD2 (5 bases each). Per the germline V gene, CDR1 is LNHDA and CDR2 is SQIVND (reference sequence). The CDR3 consists of 14 residues. V was cut by 10 bases and J by 0 bases, with 14 bases left in between. In DNA, the CDR3 is TGTGCCACCCGGGACCGCCTAAGCACAGATACGCAGTATTTT. Protein: CATRDRLSTDTQYF. The variable domain in full, with the rest retrieved from reference TRBV19 and TRBJ2-3, is DGGITQSPKYLFRKEGQNVTLSCEQNLNHDAMYWYRQDPGQGLRLIYYSQIVNDFQKGDIAEGYSVSREKKESFPLTVTSAQKNPTAFYLCATRDRLSTDTQYFGPGTRLTVL.

V and J are TRBV5-1 and TRBJ2-2, with D unclear. Trimming shortened V by 1 base and J by 5 bases, and 9 bases separated the two germline ends. The CDR3 is made up of 14 amino acids. The V gene's germline CDR1 is SGHRS and CDR2 YFSETQ. The CDR3 reads CASSLLTGTGELFF. As DNA, the CDR3 is TGCGCCAGCAGCTTGCTGACTGGTACCGGGGAGCTGTTTTTT.

The rearrangement uses TRBV7-2 and TRBJ2-5, with TRBD1 matching over 9 bases. The CDR3 is 15 residues long. With V trimmed by 4 bases and J by 1 base, 4 bases remained unmatched. Per germline, CDR1 SGHTA and CDR2 FQGNSA. The CDR3 region is CASSWGDRVQETQYF. As DNA, the CDR3 is TGTGCCAGCAGCTGGGGGGACAGGGTCCAAGAGACCCAGTACTTC.

The V call is TRBV30, the J call TRBJ1-4; no firm D call. CDR1 is GTSNPN and CDR2 is SVGIG in the germline V gene (reference sequence). V gave up 1 base and J gave up 0 bases, with 9 bases separating them. The CDR3 is made up of 15 amino acids. The CDR3 coding sequence is TGTGCCTGGAGTGCGCAGCGGGCAACTAATGAAAAACTGTTTTTT. This gives the protein CAWSAQRATNEKLFF.